The 11 T cell receptor beta chains in this list originate from one sample, sequenced in a study of T cell responses to AZD1222 COVID-19 vaccine. Clones were read by immunoSEQ multiplex PCR, and TCRdb kept only the in-frame ones, dropping some. The data hold approximately 160,000 clones, with around 90% observed a single time. The sequencing here drew on peripheral blood, taken on day 0 of AZD1222 vaccination. These receptors originate from an adult in good health.

V gene TRBV4-1 combines with J gene TRBJ2-3; D is perhaps TRBD1 or TRBD2 (5 bases each). CDR3 length: 15 residues. V lost 6 bases and J 5 bases, leaving 18 bases between the germline ends. Germline CDR1 MGHRA, CDR2 YSYEKL. CDR3 residues: CASRSPGRAKDTQYF. CDR3 coding DNA: TGCGCCAGCAGGTCACCGGGACGCGCAAAAGATACGCAGTATTTT.

The V and J genes are TRBV11-2 and TRBJ2-3; D gene ambiguous. The V end lost 2 bases, the J end lost 4 bases, and 10 bases lay between the germline ends. Germline V gene lookup returns CDR1 SGHAT and CDR2 FQNNGV. This CDR3 has 14 amino acids. CDR3 amino acids: CASSLTYGADTQYF. The CDR3 DNA follows: TGTGCCAGCAGCTTAACGTACGGCGCAGATACGCAGTATTTT.

CDR3 in DNA: TGTGCCAGCGGTAGGGGAAATGAGCAGTTCTTC. Translated, it gives CASGRGNEQFF. The chain combines TRBV9 with TRBJ2-1; D is possibly TRBD1 (5 bases). Per germline, CDR1 SGDLS and CDR2 YYNGEE. Trimming pared 7 bases from V and 7 bases from J, leaving 9 bases between. The CDR3 covers 11 residues.

This clone was seen more than once but under ten times. This chain connects TRBV6-5 to TRBJ1-6, with D perhaps TRBD1 (5 bases). Trimming left V 0 bases short and J 0 bases short, with 6 bases between. The CDR3 covers 16 residues. In germline, CDR1 is MNHEY, CDR2 SVGAGI. CDR3 protein: CASSYSRGSYNSPLHF. The CDR3 nucleotides read TGTGCCAGCAGTTACTCGAGGGGCTCCTATAATTCACCCCTCCACTTT.

This clone was observed a handful of times. The gene calls are TRBV4-3 and TRBJ1-3, with 9 positions matching TRBD1. This CDR3 contains 14 residues. Germline assignment: CDR1 LGHNA and CDR2 YSLEER. The V and J ends lost 3 bases and 6 bases, in that order; junction bases with no gene match: 3. The CDR3 region has the DNA TGCGCCAGCAGCCAGGACAGGGGAATAAACACCATATATTTT. It codes for CASSQDRGINTIYF.

This clone appeared a few times. The chain combines TRBV7-9 with TRBJ2-2, with D tentatively TRBD1 (5 bases). Trimming pared 6 bases from V and 4 bases from J, leaving 12 bases between. The CDR3 spans 14 residues. Germline V gives CDR1 SEHNR, CDR2 FQNEAQ (reference sequence). The DNA for the CDR3 is TGTGCCAGCAGGTCCAGGGCGGTCACCGGGGAGCTGTTTTTT. Translated: CASRSRAVTGELFF.

Remarks on this clone: The junction differs from germline at one of its ends, possibly a read error. This CDR3 is CASSLVVRLLNQPQHF. The CDR3 DNA is TGTGCTAGCAGCTTAGTGGTCAGATTACTAAATCAGCCCCAGCATTTT. V usage is TRBV7-7 and J usage is TRBJ1-5; unclear D gene. The CDR3 runs to 16 residues. Germline V gives CDR1 SSHAT, CDR2 FNYEAQ (reference sequence).

The chain carries TRBV3-1 (or the pseudogene TRBV3-2) and TRBJ1-2; weak D call: TRBD1 (6 bases). Germline V gene sequence: CDR1 LGHDT, CDR2 YNNKEL (reference sequence). There are 17 residues in the CDR3. Trimming pared 0 bases from V and 2 bases from J, leaving 16 bases between. For the CDR3, the DNA is TGTGCCAGCAGCCAAGATCGAGGGGGACGGTCGAACTATGGCTACACCTTC. Translation: CASSQDRGGRSNYGYTF.

The rearrangement joins TRBV19 to TRBJ2-5; maybe TRBD2 (6 bases). Germline values: CDR1 LNHDA, CDR2 SQIVND (reference sequence). CDR3 size: 12 residues. Trimming left V 5 bases short and J 7 bases short, with 11 bases between. This CDR3 reads CASSQQRATQYF. The CDR3 nucleotides read TGTGCCAGTAGTCAGCAGCGGGCGACCCAGTACTTC.

The CDR3 DNA reads TGTGCCAGCAACCCGAACTACTACAATGAGCAGTTCTTC. Amino acid sequence: CASNPNYYNEQFF. This chain connects TRBV7-2 to TRBJ2-1; the D is unclear. Looked up from germline, CDR1 is SGHTA and CDR2 is FQGNSA. Trimming stripped 7 bases from V and 3 bases from J, with 10 bases between. CDR3 size: 13 residues.

The chain has TRBV19 and TRBJ2-2; D is possibly TRBD2 (6 bases). Deletions cut 6 bases from V and 2 bases from J, with 16 bases between. From germline, CDR1 is LNHDA and CDR2 SQIVND (reference sequence). The length of the CDR3 is 16 residues. CDR3 nucleotide sequence: TGTGCCAGTAGATCCGGGGGTAGCGGAAACACCGGGGAGCTGTTTTTT. This gives the protein CASRSGGSGNTGELFF.